This T cell receptor (beta chain) came from a study of T-cell memory formation after mild COVID-19. Study-wide context: Clustering of TCRs was largely donor specific.

The CDR3 sequence is 14 residues long. Germline loops: CDR1 SGHRS, CDR2 YFSETQ. V gave up 1 base and J gave up 8 bases; unmatched junction bases: 6. Whole-study results and caveats: Cross-reactive memory apparently joined, as some responding clones appeared in pre-infection memory.

5'RACE, which relied on constant-segment primers, yielded TCR alpha and TCR beta cDNA libraries carrying sample barcodes and UMIs. TCRdb reprocessed the 5' RACE reads with MiXCR, giving one entry per CDR3 protein. Of about 170,000 distinct CDR3 sequences detected, approximately 12% appear once; the ten largest clones hold approximately 3.5%. On this clonotype itself: Its cognate antigen is unknown.

The sequenced sample was PBMCs or a T cell subset sorted from them (not recorded which). The chain recombines TRBV5-1 with TRBJ1-5; 7 nucleotides agree with TRBD1. The TCR was taken from a man younger than 35 who had mild COVID-19 (a few samples of this study predate the infection). Cell type and time point are not known. The CDR3 nucleotides are TGCGCCAGCAGCTTGACGGGGGACAGTAAGCCCCAGCATTTT. It codes for CASSLTGDSKPQHF. The full variable domain, rest sourced from reference TRBV5-1 and TRBJ1-5, is KAGVTQTPRYLIKTRGQQVTLSCSPISGHRSVSWYQQTPGQGLQFLFEYFSETQRNKGNFPGRFSGRQFSNSRSEMNVSTLELGDSALYLCASSLTGDSKPQHFGDGTRLSIL.